The rows below give T cell receptor beta chains drawn from one sample of a study of blood T cell repertoires in COVID-19. The protocol was immunoSEQ multiplex PCR, while the TCRdb copy is restricted to in-frame clones and leaves out a portion. The sample contains about 260,000 clones, around four fifths of which appear only once. The sequencing sample was made of peripheral blood. These receptor sequences come from a man aged 60 to 69 with acute or convalescent COVID-19. CDR3s include the opening cysteine and the closing phenylalanine or tryptophan. D genes are given only for firm matches. Clone sizes are given selectively: once, few, many, or a class where the clone is expanded.

v_call: TRBV29-1
j_call: TRBJ1-5
d_call: TRBD1
clone_size: .
cdr3_aa: CSVGQGAGNQPQHF
cdr3_nt: TGCAGCGTTGGTCAGGGGGCTGGCAATCAGCCCCAGCATTTT

v_call: TRBV5-1
j_call: TRBJ2-3
d_call: .
clone_size: few
cdr3_aa: CASSLYQGTDTQYF
cdr3_nt: TGCGCCAGCAGCTTGTACCAGGGTACCGATACGCAGTATTTT

v_call: TRBV5-1
j_call: TRBJ1-2
d_call: TRBD1
clone_size: .
cdr3_aa: CASSLQGEDYGYTF
cdr3_nt: TGCGCCAGCAGCCTACAGGGGGAGGACTATGGCTACACCTTC

v_call: TRBV6-5
j_call: TRBJ2-7
d_call: .
clone_size: .
cdr3_aa: CASSSGGPYEQYF
cdr3_nt: TGTGCCAGCAGTTCCGGGGGGCCTTACGAGCAGTACTTC

v_call: TRBV9
j_call: TRBJ2-1
d_call: TRBD2
clone_size: .
cdr3_aa: CASSVTSGGAGFF
cdr3_nt: TGTGCCAGCAGCGTGACTAGCGGGGGGGCTGGGTTCTTC

v_call: TRBV5-1
j_call: TRBJ2-7
d_call: TRBD2
clone_size: .
cdr3_aa: CASSSTLAGDYEQYF
cdr3_nt: TGCGCCAGCAGCTCGACACTAGCGGGGGATTACGAGCAGTACTTC

v_call: TRBV7-8
j_call: TRBJ1-5
d_call: .
clone_size: .
cdr3_aa: CASSLLLAVSNQPQHF
cdr3_nt: TGTGCCAGCAGCTTATTGTTGGCAGTGAGCAATCAGCCCCAGCATTTT

v_call: TRBV11-3
j_call: TRBJ2-3
d_call: .
clone_size: .
cdr3_aa: CASSLGQLGTDTQYF
cdr3_nt: TGTGCCAGCAGCCTAGGACAGCTGGGAACAGATACGCAGTATTTT

v_call: TRBV29-1
j_call: TRBJ2-7
d_call: .
clone_size: .
cdr3_aa: CSVEMPGSAYEQYF
cdr3_nt: TGCAGCGTTGAAATGCCCGGGAGTGCCTACGAGCAGTACTTC

v_call: TRBV28
j_call: TRBJ2-1
d_call: .
clone_size: .
cdr3_aa: CASSLGSGWYNEQFF
cdr3_nt: TGTGCCAGCAGTCTAGGGAGCGGGTGGTACAATGAGCAGTTCTTC

v_call: TRBV6-1
j_call: TRBJ1-1
d_call: TRBD1
clone_size: few
cdr3_aa: CASSEAVRDRGEAFF
cdr3_nt: TGTGCCAGCAGTGAAGCGGTGAGGGACAGGGGCGAAGCTTTCTTT

v_call: TRBV27
j_call: TRBJ2-7
d_call: TRBD2
clone_size: .
cdr3_aa: CASSGMGTSGKVLYF
cdr3_nt: TGTGCCAGCTCCGGGATGGGAACTAGCGGGAAAGTTCTGTACTTC

v_call: TRBV19
j_call: TRBJ2-1
d_call: TRBD2
clone_size: once
cdr3_aa: CASSIGSGSYNEQFF
cdr3_nt: TGTGCCAGTAGTATAGGTAGCGGGTCTTACAATGAGCAGTTCTTC

v_call: TRBV6-5
j_call: TRBJ2-1
d_call: .
clone_size: .
cdr3_aa: CASSQDSSYNEQFF
cdr3_nt: TGTGCCAGCAGTCAGGATAGCTCCTACAATGAGCAGTTCTTC

v_call: TRBV7-3
j_call: TRBJ2-2
d_call: TRBD2
clone_size: .
cdr3_aa: CASSLGTRSPRGELFF
cdr3_nt: TGTGCCAGCAGCTTGGGGACTAGGTCCCCCCGGGGGGAGCTGTTTTTT

v_call: TRBV7-2
j_call: TRBJ1-2
d_call: TRBD1
clone_size: .
cdr3_aa: CASSRTGSYGYTF
cdr3_nt: TGTGCCAGCAGCCGGACAGGGTCCTATGGCTACACCTTC

v_call: TRBV3-1/TRBV3-2
j_call: TRBJ1-5
d_call: .
clone_size: .
cdr3_aa: CASSQVMQAQPQHF
cdr3_nt: TGTGCCAGCAGCCAAGTGATGCAGGCTCAGCCCCAGCATTTT

v_call: TRBV9
j_call: TRBJ1-6
d_call: TRBD1
clone_size: .
cdr3_aa: CASGSDRAKDYNSPLHF
cdr3_nt: TGTGCCAGCGGTTCTGACAGGGCCAAAGATTATAATTCACCCCTCCACTTT

v_call: TRBV19
j_call: TRBJ2-5
d_call: .
clone_size: .
cdr3_aa: CASSIAGSGRETQYF
cdr3_nt: TGTGCCAGTAGTATTGCTGGGAGCGGAAGGGAGACCCAGTACTTC

v_call: TRBV10-3
j_call: TRBJ2-7
d_call: TRBD1
clone_size: .
cdr3_aa: CATDRGAYEQYF
cdr3_nt: TGTGCCACCGACAGGGGTGCCTACGAGCAGTACTTC

v_call: TRBV19
j_call: TRBJ2-3
d_call: .
clone_size: .
cdr3_aa: CASSERFPQDTQYF
cdr3_nt: TGTGCCAGTAGCGAGCGATTCCCCCAGGATACGCAGTATTTT

v_call: TRBV11-2
j_call: TRBJ1-3
d_call: .
clone_size: .
cdr3_aa: CASSSGRGSGNTIYF
cdr3_nt: TGTGCCAGCAGCTCCGGCCGGGGTTCTGGAAACACCATATATTTT

v_call: TRBV18
j_call: TRBJ2-5
d_call: TRBD2
clone_size: .
cdr3_aa: CASSPPSGRWETQYF
cdr3_nt: TGTGCCAGCTCACCACCTAGCGGGAGGTGGGAGACCCAGTACTTC

v_call: TRBV9
j_call: TRBJ2-3
d_call: TRBD1
clone_size: .
cdr3_aa: CASSVEGGLYADTQYF
cdr3_nt: TGTGCCAGCAGCGTAGAAGGGGGCCTTTACGCAGATACGCAGTATTTT

v_call: TRBV7-6
j_call: TRBJ1-6
d_call: TRBD1
clone_size: .
cdr3_aa: CASSLWDRGNSPLHF
cdr3_nt: TGTGCCAGCAGCTTATGGGACAGGGGTAATTCACCCCTCCACTTT

v_call: TRBV19
j_call: TRBJ2-7
d_call: .
clone_size: .
cdr3_aa: CASSIGPNYEQYF
cdr3_nt: TGTGCCAGTAGTATTGGGCCTAACTACGAGCAGTACTTC

v_call: TRBV10-3
j_call: TRBJ2-7
d_call: TRBD2
clone_size: .
cdr3_aa: CAISESGAGDYEQYF
cdr3_nt: TGTGCCATCAGTGAGTCAGGAGCGGGAGACTACGAGCAGTACTTC

v_call: TRBV28
j_call: TRBJ2-4
d_call: .
clone_size: .
cdr3_aa: CASTLSGGYIQYF
cdr3_nt: TGTGCCAGCACCCTGTCCGGGGGATACATTCAGTACTTC

v_call: TRBV18
j_call: TRBJ1-2
d_call: .
clone_size: .
cdr3_aa: CASSPYEGGFSGYTF
cdr3_nt: TGTGCCAGCTCACCCTACGAGGGAGGGTTTAGTGGCTACACCTTC

v_call: TRBV27
j_call: TRBJ1-1
d_call: .
clone_size: .
cdr3_aa: CASSLSIPGQKNTEAFF
cdr3_nt: TGTGCCAGCAGTTTATCCATCCCGGGACAAAAGAACACTGAAGCTTTCTTT

v_call: TRBV27
j_call: TRBJ2-6
d_call: TRBD1
clone_size: .
cdr3_aa: CASSLSTGGFSSGANVLTF
cdr3_nt: TGTGCCAGCAGTTTATCGACAGGGGGATTTAGCTCTGGGGCCAACGTCCTGACTTTC

v_call: TRBV24-1
j_call: TRBJ2-1
d_call: TRBD1
clone_size: once
cdr3_aa: CATTSDRGEQFF
cdr3_nt: TGTGCCACCACCTCGGACAGGGGTGAGCAGTTCTTC

v_call: TRBV11-3
j_call: TRBJ2-1
d_call: TRBD2
clone_size: .
cdr3_aa: CASSFSGASSYNEQFF
cdr3_nt: TGTGCCAGCAGCTTTAGCGGGGCTAGCTCCTACAATGAGCAGTTCTTC

v_call: TRBV4-1
j_call: TRBJ2-7
d_call: TRBD1
clone_size: .
cdr3_aa: CASSQEDRAYEQYF
cdr3_nt: TGCGCCAGCAGCCAAGAGGACAGGGCCTACGAGCAGTACTTC

v_call: TRBV7-9
j_call: TRBJ1-4
d_call: TRBD1
clone_size: .
cdr3_aa: CASSYRGRDNEKLFF
cdr3_nt: TGTGCCAGCAGCTACAGGGGGCGGGATAATGAAAAACTGTTTTTT

v_call: TRBV5-8
j_call: TRBJ2-7
d_call: .
clone_size: .
cdr3_aa: CASKTVQGHEQYF
cdr3_nt: TGTGCCAGCAAGACCGTACAGGGCCACGAGCAGTACTTC

v_call: TRBV29-1
j_call: TRBJ1-4
d_call: .
clone_size: .
cdr3_aa: CSVAPDTEKLFF
cdr3_nt: TGCAGCGTTGCCCCGGACACTGAAAAACTGTTTTTT